One T cell receptor beta chain is described in this entry. It lacks a known antigen. The record has no base qualities; no much larger clone is one base away. The sample belongs to a study of blood T cells in healthy people across ages (dated by TCRdb to the mid-2010s). Turning to the overall study: In model experiments, template switching captured about one uniquely barcoded TCR beta cDNA molecule for every two T cells. Two additional independent replicas of 1 million unique cDNA reads from the same blood draw were analyzed for two donors (one aged 18 to 29 and one aged 80 or older). To track age-related changes in TCR beta repertoire diversity, the study relied on deep sequencing normalized with unique cDNA molecular identifiers. Donors of different ages were randomly distributed across sequencing lanes to avoid experimental bias. Donors were grouped into four age groups: young (average roughly 15 years), middle-aged (roughly 37), aged (around 62) and long-lived (82). General conclusions and limits of the study: The long-lived group showed more naive CD4+ T cells, fewer expanded clones and increased TCR diversity than the aged group, suggesting age selection. Observed TCR beta diversity per million T cells fell roughly linearly with age, and a significant reduction was already apparent by age roughly 40. Conclusive comparison of naive and antigen-experienced compartments was prevented by the profiling of bulk unsorted PBMCs. Total diversity estimates from one million sequenced T cells were considered lower bounds and underestimates. Because donor CMV infection status was unknown, age-related changes in expanded clonotypes were potentially confounded. A strong correlation was found between observed TCR beta diversity and the percentage of naive T cells measured by flow cytometry.

Systemically healthy Caucasian individuals from Russia, around 38 in total and aged about 6 to 95 years, were included as donors. About 9.6 milliliters of peripheral blood were collected from each donor into EDTA-treated Vacutainer tubes. Ficoll-Paque density-gradient centrifugation was used to isolate PBMCs, with at least 6.5 million per sample. Total RNA was extracted from PBMCs with Trizol reagent, with at least 5.5 micrograms obtained per sample. For every donor, flow cytometry on a PBMC aliquot measured the percentage of naive CD45RAhigh/CD27high T cells. The CDR3 has 17 amino acids, counting the end cysteine and phenylalanine. The read is trimmed to its CDR3 DNA, 51 bases read in frame from base 1. Per the germline V gene, WSHSY is the CDR1 and SAAADI is the CDR2. Libraries came from 5' RACE. The sequencing machine was an Illumina HiSeq 2500. A second PCR of about 7 to 12 cycles was run with a J-beta primer mix and a sample-barcoded 5' primer. A template-switch 5' adaptor carrying 12 random nucleotides introduced a unique molecular identifier onto each TCR beta cDNA molecule. At least 3 million CDR3-containing paired-end reads were obtained from each sample. All of the RNA was converted into first-strand cDNA using the Mint cDNA synthesis kit, with a TRBC-specific oligonucleotide serving as the primer. Following uracil-DNA glycosylase treatment, a first 18-cycle PCR with universal primers M1SS and BC2_uni_R was performed on all cDNA. Regarding the original processing steps: For normalization, 1 million high-quality reads were randomly selected from each sample, with every read carrying a distinct molecular identifier. Reads with shared molecular identifiers were discarded instead of being binned into consensus sequences. CDR3 identification, clonotype clustering and error correction used MiTCR with a Q25 quality threshold and the strictest error-elimination algorithm. A nonparametric unseen species model with Euler transformation was used to estimate lower-bound total TCR beta diversity. The raw public reads went through TCRdb reprocessing: fastp at Q25, MiXCR clone calling, in-frame beta chains kept. All rows with the same CDR3 protein become a single entry with the most common DNA and genes. These V and J calls derive from TCRdb rather than the authors' analysis. Here the sample has about 1.8 million distinct CDR3 sequences; roughly 50% occur a single time. The ten largest clones add up to roughly 2% of the sample.

The sample was blood. The chain is encoded by TRBV10-2 joined to TRBJ2-7; TRBD2 matches 9 bases in the middle. The J call could be wrong; TRBJ2-5 is a better fit for the DNA end. This TCR was sampled from a woman in her 40s in good health. CDR3 protein: CASSETSGSTGGETQYF. The sequenced DNA: TGCGCCAGCAGTGAGACTAGCGGGTCAACCGGAGGGGAGACCCAGTACTTC.